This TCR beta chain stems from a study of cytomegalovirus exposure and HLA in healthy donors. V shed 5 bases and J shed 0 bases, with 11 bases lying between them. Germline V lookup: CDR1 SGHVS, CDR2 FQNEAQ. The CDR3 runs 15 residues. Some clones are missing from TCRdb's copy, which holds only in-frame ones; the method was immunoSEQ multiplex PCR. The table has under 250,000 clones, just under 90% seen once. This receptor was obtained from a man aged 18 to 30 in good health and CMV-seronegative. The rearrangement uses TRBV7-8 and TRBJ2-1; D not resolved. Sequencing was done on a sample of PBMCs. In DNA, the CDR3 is TGTGCCAGCAGCCCGACTGCGAGCTCCTACAATGAGCAGTTCTTC. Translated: CASSPTASSYNEQFF.